Shown below are 28 T cell receptor beta chains from a single sample sequenced in a study of blood T cell repertoires in COVID-19. Using immunoSEQ multiplex PCR, the repertoire was profiled, and TCRdb retains in-frame clones only, with some absent. The sample records roughly 140,000 clones, roughly 81% being singletons. Sequences were obtained from peripheral blood. The receptors were gathered from an older woman with COVID-19, enrolled during active disease.

The chain is built from TRBV15 and TRBJ1-4; D is perhaps TRBD1 (5 bases). The germline CDR1 and CDR2 sequences are LNHNV and YYDKDF (reference sequence). The CDR3 runs to 15 residues. Trimming pared 4 bases from V and 5 bases from J, leaving 14 bases between. DNA for the CDR3: TGTGCCACCAGCATCCGACAGCCTTGGAATGAAAAACTGTTTTTT. It yields the protein CATSIRQPWNEKLFF.

CDR3: CASSQRGARGEKLFF. The DNA of the CDR3 is TGTGCCAGCAGCCAACGGGGGGCGCGGGGTGAAAAACTGTTTTTT. The V and J genes are TRBV18 and TRBJ1-4; D is perhaps TRBD1 (6 bases). Germline-derived CDR1 and CDR2 are KGHSH and LQKENI. The CDR3 length is 15 residues. Trimming shortened V by 8 bases and J by 7 bases, and 20 bases separated the two germline ends.

The J gene is TRBJ1-2, the V gene TRBV7-3; 9 bases line up with TRBD1. Germline assignment: CDR1 SGHTA and CDR2 FQGTGA. V trimming: 5 bases; J trimming: 5 bases; junction bases outside the gene matches: 12. The CDR3 has 16 amino acids. CDR3 sequence (DNA): TGTGCCAGCAGCCTAGGCGGGACAGGGCCGAGATATGGCTACACCTTC. Translation: CASSLGGTGPRYGYTF.

The chain joins TRBV5-1 to TRBJ2-7; TRBD1 matches at 8 bases. Looked up from germline, CDR1 is SGHRS and CDR2 is YFSETQ. V dropped 4 bases and J dropped 3; count of bases not matched to a gene: 9. The CDR3 is 15 amino acids. CDR3 DNA sequence: TGCGCCAGCAGCCCGGACAGGGCGATAGTCTACGAGCAGTACTTC. Translation gives CASSPDRAIVYEQYF.

The gene calls are TRBV2 and TRBJ1-2; D uncertain. V lost 9 bases and J 4 bases, leaving 12 bases between the germline ends. The CDR3 runs 12 residues. Germline V gene lookup returns CDR1 SNHLY and CDR2 FYNNEI. The CDR3 nucleotides read TGTGCCAGGGGCGACGCAAGCTATGGCTACACCTTC. Protein: CARGDASYGYTF.

J is TRBJ1-5 and V is TRBV5-8, with TRBD1 matching over 9 bases. Germline V lookup: CDR1 SGHTS, CDR2 YDEGEE. CDR3 length: 15 amino acids. Losses at the gene ends were 6 bases for V and 6 bases for J; bases not matched to a gene: 10. The CDR3 DNA reads as TGTGCCAGCAACCTCCTACAGGGGGCTCGTCAGCCCCAGCATTTT. It codes for CASNLLQGARQPQHF.

The chain links TRBV9 to TRBJ1-6; D uncertain. Germline CDR1 reads SGDLS; CDR2 reads YYNGEE. This CDR3 comprises 15 residues. The V end was cut by 0 bases, the J end by 7 bases, with 11 bases between. CDR3 region: CASSVERGRNSPLHF. For the CDR3, the DNA is TGTGCCAGCAGCGTAGAGCGGGGTCGGAATTCACCCCTCCACTTT. The full variable domain, rest sourced from reference TRBV9 and TRBJ1-6, is DSGVTQTPKHLITATGQRVTLRCSPRSGDLSVYWYQQSLDQGLQFLIQYYNGEERAKGNILERFSAQQFPDLHSELNLSSLELGDSALYFCASSVERGRNSPLHFGNGTRLTVT.

The rearrangement links TRBV7-9 to TRBJ1-1, with 12 bases aligning to TRBD1. The junction had 10 bases not matched to a gene; V was cut back by 5 bases and J by 6 bases. This CDR3 is built from 16 residues. Germline assignment: CDR1 SEHNR and CDR2 FQNEAQ (reference sequence). The CDR3 sequence is CASSQKPGQGAAEAFF. CDR3 coding DNA: TGTGCCAGCAGCCAAAAACCGGGACAGGGGGCGGCTGAAGCTTTCTTT.

This clone was detected a few times. J is TRBJ2-1 and V is TRBV24-1; a possible D gene is TRBD1 (5 bases). The germline V and J ends were trimmed by 0 bases and 8 bases, with 16 bases remaining between them. CDR3 length: 16 amino acids. Germline V lookup: CDR1 KGHDR, CDR2 SFDVKD. CDR3: CATSDLGQGVSDEQFF. The CDR3 bases are TGTGCCACCAGTGATTTGGGCCAAGGGGTCTCGGATGAGCAGTTCTTC.

V usage is TRBV15 and J usage is TRBJ1-4; D is ambiguous. The CDR3 totals 15 residues. Germline V gene data show CDR1 as LNHNV and CDR2 as YYDKDF (reference sequence). Between the trimmed V and J ends, which lost 3 bases and 4 bases, there was a span of 12 bases. CDR3 in DNA: TGTGCCACCAGCAGGCGGCAGACTTATAATGAAAAACTGTTTTTT. This sequence encodes CATSRRQTYNEKLFF.

The V and J genes are TRBV7-2 and TRBJ1-1; TRBD1 matches at 10 bases. V shed 7 bases and J 1 base; nucleotides not matched to a gene: 3. Germline CDR1 is SGHTA and CDR2 is FQGNSA. The CDR3 has 14 residues. Here the CDR3 reads CASTWTGGNTEAFF. The DNA for the CDR3 is TGTGCCAGCACCTGGACAGGGGGGAACACTGAAGCTTTCTTT.

This clone was observed a few times. The chain has TRBV11-3 and TRBJ2-1, with TRBD1 as a possible D gene (6 bases). V dropped 3 bases and J dropped 8 bases, with 14 bases sitting between them. Germline-derived CDR1 and CDR2 are SGHNT and YENEEA. The CDR3 spans 14 residues. DNA of the CDR3: TGTGCCAGCAGCTTGAACCCAGGGGATCATGAGCAGTTCTTC. Protein: CASSLNPGDHEQFF.

CDR3 protein: CASSLQGADNSPLHF. CDR3 bases: TGCGCCAGCAGCTTACAGGGGGCAGATAATTCACCCCTCCACTTT. This rearrangement joins TRBV5-1 to TRBJ1-6; 9 bases fit TRBD1. V lost 2 bases to trimming and J lost 5 bases; unmatched junction nucleotides: 2. Per germline, CDR1 SGHRS and CDR2 YFSETQ. CDR3 length: 15 amino acids.

The table lists this clone with a count of one. V usage is TRBV24-1 and J usage is TRBJ2-3; D remains ambiguous. The CDR3 loop spans 12 amino acids. Trimming shortened V by 3 bases and J by 4 bases, and 4 bases separated the two germline ends. Per germline, CDR1 KGHDR and CDR2 SFDVKD. CDR3 protein: CATSDPSDTQYF. The DNA for the CDR3 is TGTGCCACCAGTGATCCCTCAGATACGCAGTATTTT.

The chain has TRBV9 and TRBJ2-5, with 15 nucleotides matching TRBD2. The germline V gene has CDR1 SGDLS and CDR2 YYNGEE. This CDR3 has 15 amino acids. The trim removed 6 bases at V and 4 bases at J, leaving 4 bases unmatched. CDR3: CASNRTSGRGETQYF. In DNA form, the CDR3 reads TGTGCCAGCAACCGGACTAGCGGGAGGGGAGAGACCCAGTACTTC.

The V gene is TRBV6-5, the J gene TRBJ1-3; 8 nucleotides agree with TRBD1. CDR3 length: 16 residues. Per germline, CDR1 MNHEY and CDR2 SVGAGI. The ends lost 0 bases at V and 2 bases at J; junction bases unmatched: 3. CDR3 residues: CASSYSTQGAGNTIYF. CDR3 nucleotides: TGTGCCAGCAGTTACTCGACACAGGGGGCTGGAAACACCATATATTTT.

Only one count was recorded for this clone. The J gene is TRBJ2-3, the V gene TRBV11-3; 9 bases are shared with TRBD2. The CDR3 extends over 17 amino acids. Germline assignment: CDR1 SGHNT and CDR2 YENEEA. Trimming took 4 bases from V and 1 from J; bases not matched to a gene: 9. For the CDR3, the DNA is TGTGCCAGCAGCTCAGACTTAGCGGGAGCGGGCACAGATACGCAGTATTTT. Translation: CASSSDLAGAGTDTQYF.

The V gene is TRBV7-8, the J gene TRBJ1-1; 7 positions agree with TRBD1. J was trimmed by 0 bases and V by 5 bases; bases with no gene match: 6. CDR1 SGHVS and CDR2 FQNEAQ come from the germline V gene. The CDR3 sequence is 15 residues long. The CDR3 region has the DNA TGTGCCAGCAGCCTCCGGGACAGTATGAACACTGAAGCTTTCTTT. It encodes CASSLRDSMNTEAFF.

A few counts support this clone. This rearrangement joins TRBV7-3 to TRBJ1-1, with unresolved D. The germline CDR1 and CDR2 sequences are SGHTA and FQGTGA. The CDR3 spans 13 residues. V dropped 6 bases and J dropped 6 bases, with 14 bases sitting between them. The CDR3 sequence: CASRLTLGAEAFF. The DNA for the CDR3 is TGTGCCAGCAGGTTGACACTTGGTGCTGAAGCTTTCTTT.

The chain joins TRBV7-3 to TRBJ2-7, with 8 bases fitting TRBD1. Per germline, CDR1 SGHTA and CDR2 FQGTGA. The CDR3 sequence is 12 residues long. V lost 5 bases and J lost 6; bases outside the gene matches: 3. The CDR3 here is CASSITGGEQYF. The CDR3 coding sequence is TGTGCCAGCAGCATCACAGGGGGCGAGCAGTACTTC.

The genes are TRBV5-1 and TRBJ2-2; D might be TRBD1 (6 bases). CDR1 and CDR2 from the germline V gene are SGHRS and YFSETQ. CDR3 size: 16 residues. V lost 4 bases to trimming and J lost 0 bases, with 13 bases between them. The CDR3 nucleotides read TGCGCCAGCAGCCACCGGACAGTTGCGAACACCGGGGAGCTGTTTTTT. Translated, it gives CASSHRTVANTGELFF.

J is TRBJ2-2 and V is TRBV7-3, with 7 bases identical to TRBD2. V lost 5 bases to trimming and J lost 2 bases; unmatched junction nucleotides: 5. There are 15 residues in the CDR3. Germline assignment: CDR1 SGHTA and CDR2 FQGTGA. This CDR3 is CASSPRLANTGELFF. The DNA of the CDR3 is TGTGCCAGCAGCCCTAGACTAGCAAACACCGGGGAGCTGTTTTTT.

In DNA form, the CDR3 reads TGCGCCAGCAGCTTGGACGGGTTCGGCTACGAGCAGTACGTC. It is translated as CASSLDGFGYEQYV. The genes are TRBV5-1 and TRBJ2-7; D is unresolved. CDR1 SGHRS and CDR2 YFSETQ come from the germline V gene. This CDR3 is built from 14 residues. The ends were cut back, 0 bases at V and 3 bases at J, with 10 bases in the middle.

The CDR3 DNA follows: TGTGCCAGCTCCCTGGCGGGGGGGTATACTGAAGCTTTCTTT. It translates to CASSLAGGYTEAFF. The V gene is TRBV18, the J gene TRBJ1-1; D is possibly TRBD1 (5 bases). V was clipped by 6 bases and J by 5 bases, with 16 bases between them. Germline V CDR1 and CDR2: KGHSH, LQKENI. This CDR3 is built from 14 residues.

This clone was observed a handful of times. The genes are TRBV20-1 and TRBJ1-2, with TRBD1 matching 9 bases. The trim removed 3 bases at V and 5 bases at J, leaving 4 bases unmatched. Germline CDR1 DFQATT, CDR2 SNEGSKA (reference sequence). CDR3 length: 13 amino acids. The CDR3 loop reads CSASRGQGYGYTF. The CDR3, as DNA: TGCAGTGCTAGTCGGGGACAGGGATATGGCTACACCTTC.

The J gene is TRBJ1-2, the V gene TRBV10-3; TRBD1 matches at 7 bases. Trimming removed 10 bases from V and 2 bases from J; junction bases left unmatched: 16. Looked up from germline, CDR1 is ENHRY and CDR2 is SYGVKD. There are 16 residues in the CDR3. CDR3 region: CATNSPGQRMNYGYTF. The CDR3 coding sequence is TGTGCCACAAATTCTCCGGGACAGAGGATGAACTATGGCTACACCTTC.

V and J are TRBV14 and TRBJ2-3; TRBD2 matches at 12 bases. CDR3 length: 17 residues. Germline-derived CDR1 and CDR2 are SGHDN and FVKESK. V was pared by 0 bases and J by 5 bases, with 6 bases of the junction left unmatched. The CDR3 loop is CASSQDPSGRARDTQYF. The CDR3 nucleotides are TGTGCCAGCAGCCAAGATCCTAGCGGGAGGGCCAGAGATACGCAGTATTTT. Looking up the rest from reference TRBV14 and TRBJ2-3 gives the full variable domain: EAGVTQFPSHSVIEKGQTVTLRCDPISGHDNLYWYRRVMGKEIKFLLHFVKESKQDESGMPNNRFLAERTGGTYSTLKVQPAELEDSGVYFCASSQDPSGRARDTQYFGPGTRLTVL.

This sequence joins TRBV7-9 and TRBJ2-6, with TRBD1 identical over 7 bases. Germline-derived CDR1 and CDR2 are SEHNR and FQNEAQ (reference sequence). This CDR3 is 18 amino acids long. Trimming cost V 2 bases and J 0 bases; bases outside gene matches: 7. The CDR3 here is CASSLRQGETSGANVLTF. DNA of the CDR3: TGTGCCAGCAGCTTACGACAGGGTGAGACCTCTGGGGCCAACGTCCTGACTTTC.